This T cell receptor (beta chain) comes out of a study of T-cell reconstitution after alpha-beta-depleted transplantation in children. Regarding the study as a whole: At the one-year point after transplant, T-cell counts and TCRbeta diversity were found to come mostly from T cells that had been newly produced. Surviving recipient T cells and thymic progenitors underlay high day-60 TCRbeta diversity in some patients.

Molecular barcoding with unique molecular identifiers was used for the TCRbeta library. TCRdb redid the calling of the PCR reads with MiXCR, one entry per CDR3 protein. The sample has tens of thousands of distinct CDR3 sequences, roughly 5.7% seen once. The CDR3 runs to 12 residues. V shed 4 bases and J shed 4 bases, with 5 bases lying between them. Germline V lookup: CDR1 MDHEN, CDR2 SYDVKM. This clonotype was picked up a small number of times. The antigen remains undetermined. The clonotype comes from a male patient under 18 who had a stem cell transplant for acute myeloid leukemia, so the T cells may come from the graft donor. This material consisted of PBMCs, mostly from graft donor cells, taken 180 days after TCRalphabeta/CD19-depleted stem cell transplant. The chain has TRBV28 and TRBJ1-3, with D unresolved. CDR3 nucleotides: TGTGCCAGCAGTTCCCCGGGAAACACCATATATTTT. This translates into CASSSPGNTIYF.